The 18 T cell receptor beta chains below were found in one sample sequenced in a study of T-cell memory formation after mild COVID-19. Via MiXCR, TCRdb re-called the 5' RACE reads, giving one row per CDR3 protein. Among about 400,000 distinct CDR3 sequences listed, approximately 14% were seen once. Sequencing input: PBMCs or a T cell subset sorted from them (not recorded which). The receptors here all came from a man in his late teens or twenties who had mild COVID-19 (a few samples of this study predate the infection). Cell type and time point are not known.

V and J are TRBV4-2 and TRBJ1-1, with D hard to call. V lost 3 bases to trimming and J lost 6 bases, with 11 bases between them. Germline V gene data show CDR1 as LGHNA and CDR2 as YNFKEQ. The CDR3 has 13 residues. The CDR3 protein is CASSQGSGPEAFF. In DNA form, the CDR3 reads TGTGCCAGCAGCCAGGGGTCGGGTCCTGAAGCTTTCTTT.

The chain has TRBV6-1 and TRBJ1-2; D remains ambiguous. V lost 1 base and J 1 base, leaving 7 bases between the germline ends. The CDR3 is made up of 14 amino acids. Germline CDR1 MNHNS, CDR2 SASEGT. The CDR3 region has the DNA TGTGCCAGCAGTGAAGAGGTCCGTAACTATGGCTACACCTTC. This sequence encodes CASSEEVRNYGYTF.

This clonotype was recorded a few times. The chain couples TRBV7-2 to TRBJ2-7, with D possibly TRBD2 on 5 matching bases. The germline V gene has CDR1 SGHTA and CDR2 FQGNSA. The CDR3 totals 13 residues. V was clipped by 3 bases and J by 4 bases, with 10 bases between them. CDR3 region: CASSLQPGYEQYV. As DNA, the CDR3 is TGTGCCAGCAGCTTGCAGCCGGGGTACGAGCAGTACGTC.

The rearrangement joins TRBV6-2 or TRBV6-3 to TRBJ2-1; 7 bases align to TRBD1. Germline V gives CDR1 MNHEY, CDR2 SVGEGT. V shed 4 bases and J 3 bases; nucleotides not matched to a gene: 9. The CDR3 consists of 16 residues. The CDR3, as DNA: TGTGCCAGCAGTTTTAAACCGGGACAGATCTACAATGAGCAGTTCTTC. Its protein product is CASSFKPGQIYNEQFF.

This clonotype was counted only a few times. The chain uses TRBV5-6 and TRBJ2-2, with TRBD1 matching over 7 bases. The CDR3 spans 15 residues. V was clipped by 4 bases and J by 3 bases; unmatched bases: 6. The germline gives CDR1 SGHDT, CDR2 YYEEEE. The CDR3 DNA reads TGTGCCAGCAGCCTGGGGGACAGTCACACCGGGGAGCTGTTTTTT. This encodes CASSLGDSHTGELFF.

This clonotype was seen more than once but under ten times. The chain carries TRBV20-1 and TRBJ2-1; 11 bases align to TRBD2. Losses at the gene ends were 3 bases for V and 6 bases for J; bases not matched to a gene: 7. In germline, CDR1 is DFQATT, CDR2 SNEGSKA (reference sequence). CDR3 size: 15 residues. The CDR3 reads CSARHTSGGLNEQFF. The CDR3 DNA sequence: TGCAGTGCTAGGCATACTAGCGGGGGTCTCAATGAGCAGTTCTTC.

The chain is built from TRBV5-1 and TRBJ2-3, with D possibly being TRBD1 (6 bases). CDR1 and CDR2 (germline): SGHRS, YFSETQ. The CDR3 extends over 16 amino acids. The V end was cut by 2 bases, the J end by 0 bases, with 13 bases between. The CDR3 DNA follows: TGCGCCAGCAGCTTACAGGGTGCTCCTAGCACAGATACGCAGTATTTT. Translation: CASSLQGAPSTDTQYF.

This clonotype was counted only a few times. J is TRBJ1-3 and V is TRBV6-5; D remains unclear. The CDR3 is 14 amino acids. Germline values: CDR1 MNHEY, CDR2 SVGAGI. The V and J ends lost 2 bases and 4 bases respectively, with 9 bases between them. CDR3 region: CASSYHERGNTIYF. The CDR3 nucleotides are TGTGCCAGCAGTTACCACGAGAGAGGAAACACCATATATTTT.

This clonotype was detected a few times. This sequence joins TRBV20-1 and TRBJ2-7, with TRBD1 as a possible D gene (5 bases). V was pared by 1 base and J by 6 bases, with 10 bases between. Germline V CDR1 and CDR2: DFQATT, SNEGSKA (reference sequence). This CDR3 is built from 12 residues. The CDR3, as DNA: TGCAGTGCTAGAGGGGGCGCCTCCGAGCAGTACGTC. Protein: CSARGGASEQYV.

This clonotype was picked up a small number of times. The chain couples TRBV7-9 to TRBJ2-5; D unclear. Trimming shortened V by 2 bases and J by 4 bases, and 17 bases separated the two germline ends. CDR1 is SEHNR, CDR2 FQNEAQ, per germline (reference sequence). The CDR3 sequence is 16 residues long. The CDR3 coding sequence is TGTGCCAGCAGCTTACTTCTTGGCAGGCAGAGAGAGACCCAGTACTTC. This gives the protein CASSLLLGRQRETQYF.

This chain uses TRBV5-1 with TRBJ2-3; 9 bases fit TRBD2. CDR1 and CDR2 (germline): SGHRS, YFSETQ. The ends lost 2 bases at V and 1 base at J; junction bases unmatched: 5. CDR3 size: 16 residues. Here the CDR3 DNA reads TGCGCCAGCAGCTTCCCACGACTAGCGGGCACAGATACGCAGTATTTT. Encoded protein: CASSFPRLAGTDTQYF. The variable domain in full, with the rest retrieved from reference TRBV5-1 and TRBJ2-3, is KAGVTQTPRYLIKTRGQQVTLSCSPISGHRSVSWYQQTPGQGLQFLFEYFSETQRNKGNFPGRFSGRQFSNSRSEMNVSTLELGDSALYLCASSFPRLAGTDTQYFGPGTRLTVL.

A few counts support this clonotype. The gene calls are TRBV12-3 or TRBV12-4 and TRBJ1-4; TRBD1 matches 7 bases. The CDR3 is 14 amino acids. Trimming removed 6 bases from V and 8 bases from J; junction bases left unmatched: 9. CDR3 in DNA: TGTGCCAGCAGCCGACAGGGCCCGGGGGAAAAACTGTTTTTT. This encodes CASSRQGPGEKLFF.

The CDR3 DNA reads as TGTGCCAGCAGTTATCGACAGGGGCCGTGGGCTGAAGCTTTCTTT. Residues: CASSYRQGPWAEAFF. The genes are TRBV25-1 and TRBJ1-1; 8 bases match TRBD1. The CDR3 sequence is 15 residues long. V was clipped by 5 bases and J by 6 bases; unmatched bases: 11. Germline assignment: CDR1 MGHDK and CDR2 SYGVNS.

This clonotype was detected only a few times. J is TRBJ1-2 and V is TRBV10-3; TRBD1 agrees at 8 bases. CDR3 length: 18 residues. Losses at the gene ends were 4 bases for V and 1 base for J; bases not matched to a gene: 14. CDR1 ENHRY and CDR2 SYGVKD come from the germline V gene. This chain's CDR3 is CAISGDPGQAPRNYGYTF. The CDR3 nucleotides read TGTGCCATCAGTGGAGATCCGGGACAGGCGCCCCGTAACTATGGCTACACCTTC.

The J gene is TRBJ2-1, the V gene TRBV6-2 or TRBV6-3; D is possibly TRBD2 (5 bases). The V gene lost 2 bases and the J gene lost 0 bases, with 8 bases spanning the gap. The CDR3 spans 15 residues. Per the germline V gene, CDR1 is MNHEY and CDR2 is SVGEGT. CDR3 in amino acids: CASSYQGSSYNEQFF. In DNA form, the CDR3 reads TGTGCCAGCAGTTACCAAGGGAGCTCCTACAATGAGCAGTTCTTC.

The CDR3: CASSQGNFKWGLASFDEQFF. The CDR3, as DNA: TGCGCCAGCAGCCAAGGGAACTTTAAATGGGGACTAGCGTCGTTCGATGAGCAGTTCTTC. The chain links TRBV4-3 to TRBJ2-1, with 10 bases identical to TRBD2. The germline V gene has CDR1 LGHNA and CDR2 YSLEER. Unmatched junction bases numbered 20, after V lost 1 base and J lost 8 bases. The CDR3 consists of 20 residues.

In this sample, this clonotype turned up a few times. V gene TRBV9 combines with J gene TRBJ1-1, with D possibly being TRBD1 (5 bases). The CDR3 runs 14 residues. With 4 bases removed from V and 3 bases from J, the gap between germline ends came to 13 bases. Germline CDR1 reads SGDLS; CDR2 reads YYNGEE. In nucleotides, the CDR3 is TGTGCCAGCAGCATTTCAGGGTTGGACACTGAAGCTTTCTTT. It encodes CASSISGLDTEAFF.

This clonotype was counted between two and nine times. DNA of the CDR3: TGTGCCAGCAGCTTATATGGACAGGGGGGAGAGACCCAGTACTTC. Translation: CASSLYGQGGETQYF. The V call is TRBV7-9, the J call TRBJ2-5, with 10 bases that match TRBD1. The CDR3 totals 15 residues. The V segment lost 2 bases and the J segment 4 bases; nucleotides outside the gene matches: 4. CDR1 SEHNR and CDR2 FQNEAQ come from the germline V gene (reference sequence).